This T cell receptor beta chain was retrieved from a study of cytomegalovirus exposure and HLA in healthy donors. Primers for the PCR totalled 60 Vbeta and 13 Jbeta. Produced via immunoSEQ multiplex PCR; TCRdb's table is partial and in-frame only. The sample yields fewer than 200,000 clones, 77% seen once. The V gene lost 2 bases and the J gene lost 8 bases, with 19 bases spanning the gap. The CDR3 covers 16 residues. Germline loops: CDR1 MNHNY, CDR2 SVGAGI (reference sequence). Sequencing used PBMCs. The TCR comes from a woman in her 40s in good health and CMV-seropositive. The chain combines TRBV6-6 with TRBJ2-1, with D perhaps TRBD1 (5 bases). Written as DNA, the CDR3 is TGTGCCAGCAGTTACACAACTGGACAAGGTATCGATGAGCAGTTCTTC. It codes for CASSYTTGQGIDEQFF.